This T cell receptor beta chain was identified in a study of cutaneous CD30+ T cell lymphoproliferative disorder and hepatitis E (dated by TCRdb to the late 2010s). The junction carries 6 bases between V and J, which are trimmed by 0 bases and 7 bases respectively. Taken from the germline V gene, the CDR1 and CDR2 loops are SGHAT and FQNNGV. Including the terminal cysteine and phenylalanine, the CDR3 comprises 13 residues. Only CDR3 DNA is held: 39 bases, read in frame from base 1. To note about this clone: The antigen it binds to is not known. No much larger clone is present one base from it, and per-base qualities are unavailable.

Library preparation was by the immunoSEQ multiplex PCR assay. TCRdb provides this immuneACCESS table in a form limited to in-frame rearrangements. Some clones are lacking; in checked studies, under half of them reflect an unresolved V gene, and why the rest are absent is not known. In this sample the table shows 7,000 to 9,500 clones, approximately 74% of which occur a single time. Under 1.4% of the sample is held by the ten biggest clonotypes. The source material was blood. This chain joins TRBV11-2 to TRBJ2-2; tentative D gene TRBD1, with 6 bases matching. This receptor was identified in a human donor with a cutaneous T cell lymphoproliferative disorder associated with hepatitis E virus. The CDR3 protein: CASSLEDSGELFF. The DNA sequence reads TGTGCCAGCAGCTTAGAGGACAGCGGGGAGCTGTTTTTT.